This paragraph reports one TCR beta chain. V was pared by 2 bases and J by 0 bases, with 8 bases of the junction left unmatched. The V gene's germline CDR1 is SGHDT and CDR2 YYEEEE. CDR3 length: 16 amino acids. This entry comes from a study of molecular identifiers for immune sequencing clone quantification. TCRdb processed the PCR reads anew with MiXCR; each CDR3 protein has one entry. The data show 460,000 or so distinct CDR3 sequences, 20% to 25% seen once. Sequencing was carried out using naive CD8+ T cells from blood, with Jurkat cell RNA spiked in. Subset meaning: FACS-sorted CD8+CD4-CCR7+CD45RA+ naive T cells. This TCR was sampled from a human donor in good health. Some libraries in this study had Jurkat cell RNA spiked in. The chain employs TRBV5-6 and TRBJ2-7, with TRBD2 identical over 7 bases. This CDR3 reads CASSFRGLGDSYEQYF. CDR3 DNA sequence: TGTGCCAGCAGCTTTCGTGGACTAGGGGACTCCTACGAGCAGTACTTC.